This T cell receptor (beta chain) was obtained from a study of cytomegalovirus exposure and HLA in healthy donors (dated by TCRdb to 2017 to 2019). Notes on the research overall: According to an earlier analysis of 587 of the donors, about 170 million T cells yielded 100 million or so unique TCR beta sequences and around 300 Gb of sequence data. The study was designed to test whether signatures of past pathogen exposure could be identified by cataloging public T cell receptors. Roughly 5 DR-DQ haplotypes were treated as single units for association and clustering because of strong linkage in the cohort. The later analysis used no new phenotypic data to find candidate immune exposures, relying instead on TCR beta sequences and their occurrence across donors. Both class I and class II loci were covered by HLA typing, at four-digit resolution. A later analysis re-analyzed previously published TCR beta repertoires from several hundred donors and added high-resolution HLA genotyping to study TCR occurrence patterns. A separate validation cohort of approximately 120 different subjects was used in addition to the 666-subject first cohort. A later genetic analysis took genome-wide SNP genotypes for about three fifths of the roughly 700 donors and used that subset as a discovery cohort. To decide whether each TCR beta V gene segment behaved as functional or pseudogenic, an earlier analysis of 587 of the donors relied on high-throughput TCR beta sequencing. Donor age, sex, ethnicity and CMV serostatus were compiled alongside the repertoire data. The study profiled the T cell repertoires of 550 to 700 subjects by immunosequencing and related them to cytomegalovirus serostatus. On average, around 200,000 unique TCR beta nucleotide sequences were sequenced per donor among about 400 genotyped donors of the cohort, with roughly 19% of those sequences being non-productive. Of the roughly 400 genotyped donors, 65% to 90% were placed in the genetic ancestry cluster associated with self-reported Caucasian donors. Approximately 300 gigabases of sequencing data and around 80 million unique TCR sequences made up an early release that covered some 640 HLA-typed donors. The number of donors typed differed by locus, with roughly 629-640 for A, B, C, DRB1 and DQB1, around 520 for DQA1, 606 for DPA1, and 400 to 490 for DPB1. Every discovery cohort repertoire had been produced on one sequencing platform. The study combined high-throughput TCR immunosequencing, statistical association of individual TCRs with disease status, and machine learning to predict cytomegalovirus infection status. What the study reported, not specific to this receptor: Because HLA typing was unavailable for some donors at each locus, only the typed subset was used in association tests. Strong co-occurrence of HLA alleles, especially DR and DQ, made assigning TCR associations to individual alleles difficult. The presence/absence analyses assumed that sequencing depth was roughly uniform across donors, and that assumption may not be true. A cluster of highly shared sequence variants was judged likely to be a technical artifact of the sequencing pipeline. Linkage disequilibrium might explain the correlated functional status among segregating V segments, but an unknown experimental factor could not be ruled out. According to a later analysis, most CMV-associated TCR beta chains appeared to be HLA-restricted, and the HLA associations seemed to be driven largely by CMV exposure. For the cohort, immune exposure information was limited to CMV serostatus. The study gave a list of around 170 TCR beta chains associated with cytomegalovirus. In an earlier analysis of about 600 of the donors, most TCR beta V segments appeared in productive rearrangements about 90% or about 30% of the time, broadly matching IMGT annotations. About 15 rarely observed V segments, including chromosome 9 orphons, were excluded from the earlier analysis of a few hundred of the donors because counts were too low. Most TCR sequences were observed very rarely across donors, whereas some public TCRs were present in many individuals. A later genetic analysis reported fewer N-insertions in productive TCRs among donors in an Asian-associated ancestry cluster than the roughly 700-donor mean. A further reported finding was that TCR beta sequences accurately predicted the HLA-A and HLA-B alleles for most subjects in the first cohort. In a later analysis, several top co-occurrence clusters were reported to appear linked to parvovirus B19, influenza, CMV and Epstein-Barr virus. In vitro tests confirmed that three of the cytomegalovirus-associated TCR beta chains recognize cytomegalovirus antigens. According to the authors, the approach could potentially be generalized to other disease states and immunological phenotypes. This cohort had only TCR beta chains sequenced, and the lack of alpha or paired-chain data limited which features could be detected. A later analysis associated about 18,000 TCR beta sequences with specific HLA alleles at a false discovery rate of 0.05. The classifier was reported to diagnose cytomegalovirus status with high specificity and sensitivity in both the original and validation cohorts. In a later analysis, HLA-associated TCR beta chains were found to be more clonally expanded and to have lower generation probabilities than equally common non-associated chains. Because the 87-base-pair reads could not distinguish some IMGT-functional V segments, including TRBV6-2 and TRBV6-3, those segments were excluded. V-gene and J-gene trimming of TCR beta chains was associated with a missense DCLRE1C variant in a later genetic analysis, and the association was replicated in an independent cohort. A later analysis found that TCR association rates varied across HLA loci, with DRB1 alleles showing the most associated TCRs and HLA-C alleles the fewest.

The cohort consisted of 650 to 700 healthy bone marrow donors. At the time of sampling, every cohort member was nominally healthy, though immune exposures that went unrecorded were likely present. The donor tested CMV seronegative and was one of the 352 seronegative cohort members. A peripheral blood sample was provided by each donor, and peripheral blood mononuclear cells were used for TCR beta sequencing. Genomic DNA extraction from the blood cell samples was performed with the Qiagen DNeasy Blood Extraction Kit. With respect to this clone: The antigen this receptor binds is unknown. Per-base qualities were not stored, and no clone one base away is much larger.

The protocol used for the library was the immunoSEQ multiplex PCR assay. For the multiplex PCR, a mixture combining 60 forward primers for TCR Vbeta segments and 13 reverse primers for TCR Jbeta segments was used. The CDR3 region of rearranged TCR beta genes was amplified from genomic DNA by a multiplex PCR assay. The Illumina HiSeq System was used to sequence the amplified TCR beta libraries as 87-base-pair reads. The published analysis was carried out like this. A later analysis tallied around 87 million unique TCR beta chains across the approximately 670 repertoires, and about 10 million of those chains were shared by two or more donors. A nearest-neighbor algorithm error-corrected the raw reads and collapsed the reads into unique sequences, merging closely related sequences to remove PCR and sequencing errors. V, D and J gene segments were assigned by aligning CDR3 sequences to IMGT reference sequences. For a sequence to be retained, a match of at least six nucleotides to both a V gene segment and a J gene segment was required. Rearrangements were called productive when the CDR3 lacked stop codons and stayed in frame with V and J; all others were non-productive. CDR3 was defined by IMGT convention, running from the second conserved V-encoded cysteine to the conserved J-encoded phenylalanine. In an earlier analysis of some 550 of the donors, sequences lacking an unambiguous match to a single V gene segment were excluded. An earlier analysis of several hundred of the donors called V segments functional above 56.7% productive rearrangements and segregating when the between-donor standard deviation exceeded 5%. To diagnose cytomegalovirus status from the catalog of TCR beta chain sequences, a statistical classification framework was built. V and J gene assignment, in a later analysis, came from comparing TCR nucleotide sequences with IMGT/GENE-DB human TR gene sequences. The TCRdist pipeline was used in a later analysis to assign CDR3 sequences and most-parsimonious VDJ recombination scenarios. A later analysis defined each TCR beta chain by its CDR3 amino acid sequence plus V-gene family, and excluded reads lacking a unique V-gene family. To address suspected cross-contamination and a sequencing artifact, a later analysis removed a few hundred highly shared, low-generation-probability nucleotide sequences. In a later analysis, a clonal expansion index for each public chain was calculated from normalized within-repertoire ranks of inferred template counts. A later analysis computed generation probabilities with a VDJ recombination model fitted to out-of-frame rearrangements, and checked the results against IGoR. Hypergeometric tests were used in a later analysis to score TCR-TCR, TCR-HLA and TCR-CMV co-occurrence, with a repertoire-size bias correction applied to the TCR pairs. False discovery rates were estimated in a later analysis by permuting HLA or CMV assignments 20 times. In a later analysis, co-occurring TCRs were grouped using DBSCAN, and TCRdist sequence similarity was added for clustering within HLA-allele-positive subsets. For co-occurrence clustering, repertoires with fewer than 30,000 or more than 120,000 public chains were excluded, along with five or six repertoires with anomalous nucleotide sharing. The clones in this table, taken by TCRdb from immuneACCESS, are in-frame only. Not every clone is retained; where verified, under half of the shortfall comes from an unresolved V gene, and the cause of the rest is unknown. Clone size and the V and J calls come from that table; the DNA yielded D and trimming. The sample profile shows some 160,000 clones; approximately 88% of them were found once. The biggest ten clones account for 1.5% of the sample.

The junction shows trimming of 3 bases on V and 0 bases on J, plus 12 bases between the germline ends. Taken from cysteine to phenylalanine, the CDR3 has 15 residues. Only the CDR3 DNA is retained, 45 bases long and in frame from the first base. The germline V gene encodes CDR1 MNHEY and CDR2 SVGAGI. The sequence was obtained from a woman aged 18-29 years in good health and CMV-seronegative. The sequencing sample was made of PBMCs. The chain employs TRBV6-5 and TRBJ2-7; the D segment cannot be called with confidence. The CDR3 protein sequence reads: CASSYKRGSSYEQYF. The DNA sequence reads TGTGCCAGCAGTTATAAGCGCGGAAGCTCCTACGAGCAGTACTTC.